A single TCR beta chain is shown here with its context. The antigen it recognizes is unknown. Base qualities are not at hand, and no much larger clone is one base apart. TCR CDR3 regions were amplified from genomic DNA by multiplex PCR using the deep immunoSEQ assay. For each cell subset, the extracted genomic DNA was distributed evenly across all wells of several immunoSEQ 96-well plates, and each plate served as one replicate. For sorted subsets, about 200 ng genomic DNA, equal to tens of thousands of T cell genomes, was loaded into each replicate PCR. Purified libraries were quantified with a Qubit 3.0 fluorometer, sized on a Bioanalyzer 2100, and re-quantified with the KAPA Library Quantification kit. Every immunoSEQ 96-well plate was sequenced on a dedicated single-read 150-cycle Illumina NextSeq 550 flow cell. As for the original processing: The immunoSEQ output contained only junctional sequences without quality scores, so filtering could not match that applied to full-length reads. To assign V/J genes and CDR3, sequences were annotated against IMGT germline references using PyIR, a Python wrapper for IgBLAST v1.9. Reads were removed for weak V/J assignments (E-value above 1e-6), missing CDR3, stop codons, out-of-frame junctions, or ambiguous translated residues. V3J clonotypes were defined as sequences sharing the same inferred V gene, J gene, and CDR3 amino acid sequence. Percentage overlap between repertoires was calculated by dividing the number of shared unique clonotypes by the size of the smaller repertoire. Richness of each repertoire was evaluated using RTK rarefaction, the Chao1 estimator, and Recon v2.1 estimates of unobserved clonotypes. Generation probabilities for all TCRbeta clonotypes obtained by the gDNA method from a few donors were computed using OLGA. The table was pulled from immuneACCESS by TCRdb, which kept in-frame rearrangements only. Such tables lose some clones; where checked, under half of the loss comes from unresolved V genes, and the rest has no known cause. Clonal size and the V and J genes are those of that table, whereas D and trimming came from the DNA. This sample is represented by 850,000 to 1,200,000 clones; roughly 75% of them were singletons. The top ten hold about 1.5% of the sample.

Healthy HIV-negative adults with no recently reported acute infections or vaccinations were included as donors. Every donor was a Caucasian adult residing in Nashville, Tennessee, USA. CD4+ T cells were enriched by magnetic negative selection; naive cells were then positively selected on CD45RA, and the negative fraction formed the memory subset. Blood was obtained by leukapheresis, after which PBMCs were separated by Ficoll-Histopaque density gradient centrifugation and cryopreserved in liquid nitrogen vapor phase. Analytical flow cytometry was used to check the purity and quantity of each magnetically sorted T cell population. From each sorted fraction, genomic DNA was isolated and quantified by UV absorbance on a Nanodrop 2000c. The data originate from a study of shared clonotypes between healthy human individuals (dated by TCRdb to 2020 to 2021). General notes on the study: The cohort included three men and a couple of women between 18 and 49 years of age. For each donor, CD4 naive and CD4 memory were each run on three plates, CD8 naive on two plates, and CD8 memory on one plate. Blood TCR repertoires of roughly five healthy adults were deeply sequenced to estimate repertoire size and the extent of clonotype sharing between individuals. Different laboratories and diverse techniques were used to prepare libraries and sequence TCR repertoires, to increase sequencing depth and limit assay-specific biases. Leukapheresis yielded between about 0.85 and 10 billion PBMCs per donor. Paper-wide results and their limitations: Even with the large sequencing depth, rarefaction of the sorted-subset datasets indicated that sequencing was incomplete. Across four donors, roughly 5.4% of naive CD4, more than 3% of naive CD8, roughly 2.2% of memory CD4, and under 0.45% of memory CD8 clonotypes were shared. Pairwise subsampling led to the expectation that sequencing depth would affect the degree of clonotype sharing among donors. Because the study included a small number of donors, the genetic and exposure-history diversity represented was limited. Clonotypes shared by all four sorted-subset donors showed higher generation probabilities than non-shared clonotypes. Estimated clonotype richness was generally larger for naive than for memory subsets. Sampling was restricted to blood, and TCR repertoires in tissue are likely to differ from TCR repertoires in blood.

The sample taken for sequencing was memory CD4+ T cells sorted from blood. Per the publication, the cell subset or site label means: CD45RA-negative fraction. The receptor comes from a man in his late teens or twenties in good health.

The base sequence is TGCGCCAGCAGCTTGGTTGTAGCGGGGACAGATACGCAGTATTTT. It translates as CASSLVVAGTDTQYF. The V gene is TRBV5-1 and the J gene is TRBJ2-3, with TRBD2 matching 8 junction bases. From cysteine to phenylalanine, the CDR3 is 15 amino acids long. Only the CDR3 region is kept as DNA, spanning 45 bases read in frame from base 1. Compared with germline, V lacks 0 bases and J lacks 3 bases; bases without a gene match: 3. As encoded in the germline V gene, CDR1 is SGHRS while CDR2 is YFSETQ.